Listed below are T cell receptor beta chains from one sample, sequenced in a study of cytomegalovirus exposure and HLA in healthy donors. Using immunoSEQ multiplex PCR, the repertoire was profiled, and TCRdb retains in-frame clones only, with some absent. The repertoire holds about 81,000 clones, 77% seen once, with under 3% in the top ten. Material for sequencing was PBMCs. These receptors originate from a man between 45 and 60 years old in good health and CMV-seropositive. CDR3s leave out the opening cysteine and the closing phenylalanine or tryptophan. Only part of the rows carry a size: once, few, many, or a class if the clone is expanded.

clone_size v_call cdr3_aa
- TRBV5-5 ASSNGLAGVGYEQY
few TRBV9 ASSKEGLGREQF
few TRBV7-3 ASSPDRTNVLT
- TRBV30 ATGQGAWNSPLH
- TRBV7-6 ASSNTLRGEQF
- TRBV5-1 ASSLDSQVLEAF
- TRBV7-3 ASSSPGTDTQY
- TRBV27 ASSYGTSGQDEQF
- TRBV29-1 SVRRGEDAEAF
- TRBV13 ASSFSLPNTEAF
once TRBV25-1 ASSRGGNTDTQY
few TRBV4-2 ASSQDSGGGGEQY
- TRBV29-1 STRSGGPAGVF
- TRBV11-3 ASSLVTWTLRPNTEAF
- TRBV11-2 ASSLSRIEVLRPEQY
once TRBV30 AWSVGTSGNTIY
- TRBV15 ATSRAGSGQPQH
- TRBV9 ASSPLRGGDTQY
- TRBV30 AWGRLDSGANVLT
- TRBV5-8 ASSRSLGAGVRSNQPQH
few TRBV5-1 ASSPKSDRLYIQY
- TRBV27 ASSLSEGGALKVTGELF
few TRBV13 ASSLSGGGEQY
few TRBV2 ASSDEFEQY
- TRBV6-1 ASAPTLEVYEQY
- TRBV25-1 ASSVGGPYEQY
- TRBV5-1 ASRPLSGSPQETQY
- TRBV21-1 ASTQSQTLNTEAF
- TRBV6-5 ASRDGGTTGNTIY
- TRBV7-2 ASTNMRTDTQY
few TRBV5-1 ASSLGGGETQY
few TRBV7-3 ASSLGHLYEQF
once TRBV19 ASSTGTNNEKLF
- TRBV7-9 ASSLPQGYQETQY
- TRBV7-3 ASSLYCGRALRSSYEQY
- TRBV5-4 ASSIGLAGETQY
- TRBV30 AWRPTGGSSGLT
- TRBV7-6 ASSLAPQGAGGEQF
few TRBV7-6 ASSPGQGPYGYT
few TRBV19 ASSKGTTSSWETQY